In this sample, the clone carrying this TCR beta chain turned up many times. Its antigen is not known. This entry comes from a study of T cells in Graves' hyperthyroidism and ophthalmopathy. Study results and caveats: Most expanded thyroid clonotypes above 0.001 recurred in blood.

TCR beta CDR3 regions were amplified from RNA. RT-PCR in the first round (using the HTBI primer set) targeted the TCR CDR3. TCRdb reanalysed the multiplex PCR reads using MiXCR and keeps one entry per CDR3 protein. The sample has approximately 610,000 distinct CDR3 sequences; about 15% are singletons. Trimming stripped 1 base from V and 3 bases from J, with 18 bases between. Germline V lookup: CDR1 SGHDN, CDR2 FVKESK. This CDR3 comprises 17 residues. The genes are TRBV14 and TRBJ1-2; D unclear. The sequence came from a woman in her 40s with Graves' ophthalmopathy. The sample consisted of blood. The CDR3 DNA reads TGTGCCAGCAGCCAAGTGGGGAAGGGCCGTTCAGACTATGGCTACACCTTC. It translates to CASSQVGKGRSDYGYTF.